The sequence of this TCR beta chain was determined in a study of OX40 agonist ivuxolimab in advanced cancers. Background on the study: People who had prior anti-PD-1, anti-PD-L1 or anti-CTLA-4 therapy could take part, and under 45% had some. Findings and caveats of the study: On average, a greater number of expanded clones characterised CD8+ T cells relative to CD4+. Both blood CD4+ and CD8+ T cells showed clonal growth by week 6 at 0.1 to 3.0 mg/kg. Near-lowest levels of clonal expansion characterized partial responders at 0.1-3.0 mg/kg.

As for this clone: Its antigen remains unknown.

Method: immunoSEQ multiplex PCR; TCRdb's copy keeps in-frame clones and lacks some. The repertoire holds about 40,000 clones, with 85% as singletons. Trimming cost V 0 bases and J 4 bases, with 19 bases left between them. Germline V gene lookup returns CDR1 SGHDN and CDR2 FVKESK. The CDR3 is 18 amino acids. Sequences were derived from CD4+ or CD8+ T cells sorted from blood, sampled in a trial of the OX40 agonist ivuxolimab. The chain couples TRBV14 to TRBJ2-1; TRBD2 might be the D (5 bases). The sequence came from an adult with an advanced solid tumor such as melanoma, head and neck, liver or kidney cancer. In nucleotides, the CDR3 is TGTGCCAGCAGCCAAGATCGTCGTGTCGCAACTAGGTACAATGAGCAGTTCTTC. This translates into CASSQDRRVATRYNEQFF. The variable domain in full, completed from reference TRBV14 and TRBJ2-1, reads EAGVTQFPSHSVIEKGQTVTLRCDPISGHDNLYWYRRVMGKEIKFLLHFVKESKQDESGMPNNRFLAERTGGTYSTLKVQPAELEDSGVYFCASSQDRRVATRYNEQFFGPGTRLTVL.